The 30 T cell receptor beta chains given below trace back to one sample, sequenced in a study of blood T cell repertoires in COVID-19. The assay was immunoSEQ multiplex PCR, and TCRdb's table has in-frame clones only and misses some. The sample carries approximately 45,000 clones, around three quarters recorded once. The sequenced sample consisted of peripheral blood. The source is a man at least 80 years old with acute or convalescent COVID-19.

This clone has a single count. CDR3 sequence reads: CSVIAGTRASGANVLTF. CDR3 sequence (DNA): TGCAGCGTTATCGCCGGGACAAGAGCCTCTGGGGCCAACGTCCTGACTTTC. The rearrangement links TRBV29-1 to TRBJ2-6, with D maybe TRBD1 (6 bases). The length of the CDR3 is 17 residues. The ends were cut back, 5 bases at V and 0 bases at J, with 17 bases in the middle. Germline assignment: CDR1 SQVTM and CDR2 ANQGSEA.

J is TRBJ1-1 and V is TRBV19; the D gene is possibly TRBD1 (5 bases). CDR1 and CDR2 (germline): LNHDA, SQIVND (reference sequence). This CDR3 has 14 residues. V was pared by 7 bases and J by 7 bases, with 19 bases between. The CDR3 protein is CASNPFGREGEAFF. As DNA, the CDR3 is TGTGCCAGTAACCCCTTTGGCAGGGAAGGTGAAGCTTTCTTT.

This chain uses TRBV7-9 with TRBJ2-2, with TRBD1 matching 7 bases. CDR1 and CDR2 (germline): SEHNR, FQNEAQ (reference sequence). J was trimmed by 4 bases and V by 5 bases; bases with no gene match: 7. The CDR3 loop spans 15 amino acids. The CDR3 DNA sequence: TGTGCCAGCAGCCAAACGGGACAGCTCACCGGGGAGCTGTTTTTT. This encodes CASSQTGQLTGELFF.

The chain carries TRBV2 and TRBJ1-6, with unresolved D. This CDR3 has 14 amino acids. Trimming pared 7 bases from V and 9 bases from J, leaving 16 bases between. Germline V lookup: CDR1 SNHLY, CDR2 FYNNEI. DNA for the CDR3: TGTGCCAGCATGAAAGAGAATACGATTTCACCCCTCCACTTT. Its protein is CASMKENTISPLHF.

This clone has a single count. The J gene is TRBJ2-4, the V gene TRBV5-6; 8 nucleotides match TRBD2. The CDR3 spans 16 residues. Germline trimming cut 0 bases from V and 5 bases from J; bases unmatched to any gene: 7. CDR1 is SGHDT and CDR2 is YYEEEE in the germline V gene. The DNA for the CDR3 is TGTGCCAGCAGCTTGGCCTCCACGGGAGGGCAAAACATTCAGTACTTC. Amino acids: CASSLASTGGQNIQYF. Based on the CDR3 plus reference TRBV5-6 and TRBJ2-4, the full variable domain is DAGVTQSPTHLIKTRGQQVTLRCSPKSGHDTVSWYQQALGQGPQFIFQYYEEEERQRGNFPDRFSGHQFPNYSSELNVNALLLGDSALYLCASSLASTGGQNIQYFGAGTRLSVL.

This chain connects TRBV2 to TRBJ1-2; TRBD1 matches at 7 bases. V lost 6 bases to trimming and J lost 2 bases; unmatched junction nucleotides: 6. The CDR3 spans 14 residues. The germline V gene encodes CDR1 SNHLY and CDR2 FYNNEI. Written as DNA, the CDR3 is TGTGCCAGCAGGATTCAGGGGGTCAACTATGGCTACACCTTC. Its protein is CASRIQGVNYGYTF.

CDR3 sequence reads: CALGTSADTQYF. In nucleotides, the CDR3 is TGTGCCCTCGGGACTAGCGCAGATACGCAGTATTTT. The rearrangement uses TRBV28 and TRBJ2-3; 10 positions agree with TRBD2. Germline V gene data show CDR1 as MDHEN and CDR2 as SYDVKM. After removal of 11 bases from V and 4 bases from J, the junction contained 3 bases not matched to a gene. This CDR3 spans 12 amino acids.

The chain combines TRBV12-3 or TRBV12-4 with TRBJ2-3; the D gene is possibly TRBD2 (5 bases). The V end lost 6 bases, the J end lost 9 bases, and 10 bases lay between the germline ends. CDR3 size: 11 residues. The chain's CDR3 is CASSHTGTQYF. For the CDR3, the DNA is TGTGCCAGCAGCCACACGGGGACGCAGTATTTT.

The chain recombines TRBV28 with TRBJ2-3; D is uncertain. V lost 6 bases to trimming and J lost 3 bases, with 7 bases between them. The CDR3 runs 12 residues. The germline V gene has CDR1 MDHEN and CDR2 SYDVKM. As DNA, the CDR3 is TGTGCCAGCAGAGAGGTTACAGATACGCAGTATTTT. Translated, it gives CASREVTDTQYF.

The chain is built from TRBV7-9 and TRBJ2-3; D is unclear. Per the germline V gene, CDR1 is SEHNR and CDR2 is FQNEAQ (reference sequence). The CDR3 length is 13 residues. V was shortened by 7 bases and J by 0 bases, with 8 bases between the two germline ends. CDR3 sequence: CASTAASTDTQYF. DNA of the CDR3: TGTGCCAGCACGGCGGCAAGCACAGATACGCAGTATTTT.

The V call is TRBV6-6, the J call TRBJ1-1, with 8 bases identical to TRBD1. The germline V gene has CDR1 MNHNY and CDR2 SVGAGI (reference sequence). The CDR3 has 16 amino acids. The ends lost 5 bases at V and 1 base at J; junction bases unmatched: 9. The CDR3 coding sequence is TGTGCCAGCAGTCCTCTTGGGACAGGAGCGAACACTGAAGCTTTCTTT. This translates into CASSPLGTGANTEAFF.

This chain links TRBV28 with TRBJ2-7; TRBD2 matches 7 bases. Germline V gene lookup returns CDR1 MDHEN and CDR2 SYDVKM. V lost 5 bases to trimming and J lost 0 bases; unmatched junction nucleotides: 1. CDR3 length: 13 residues. The CDR3 reads CASSTSVSYEQYF. The DNA of the CDR3 is TGTGCCAGCAGTACTAGCGTCTCCTACGAGCAGTACTTC. Filled out from reference TRBV28 and TRBJ2-7, the complete variable domain reads DVKVTQSSRYLVKRTGEKVFLECVQDMDHENMFWYRQDPGLGLRLIYFSYDVKMKEKGDIPEGYSVSREKKERFSLILESASTNQTSMYLCASSTSVSYEQYFGPGTRLTVT.

CDR3 residues: CAWSEGGLYQPQHF. CDR3 DNA sequence: TGTGCCTGGAGTGAAGGGGGCCTATATCAGCCCCAGCATTTT. The chain carries TRBV30 and TRBJ1-5; 7 positions agree with TRBD1. CDR3 length: 14 residues. CDR1 and CDR2 from the germline V gene are GTSNPN and SVGIG (reference sequence). V was clipped by 1 base and J by 5 bases; unmatched bases: 5.

This chain links TRBV9 with TRBJ2-7; no definite D call. This CDR3 is 14 amino acids long. Per the germline V gene, CDR1 is SGDLS and CDR2 is YYNGEE. V was cut by 5 bases and J by 2 bases, with 14 bases left in between. For the CDR3, the DNA is TGTGCCAGCAGTAGTAACTTACCCCCCTACGAGCAGTACTTC. It yields the protein CASSSNLPPYEQYF.

Only a few counts were recorded for this clone. This chain links TRBV29-1 with TRBJ2-5, with unresolved D. The CDR3 length is 11 residues. From germline, CDR1 is SQVTM and CDR2 ANQGSEA. V was pared by 2 bases and J by 8 bases, with 9 bases between. CDR3 in amino acids: CSVELSSTQYF. CDR3 DNA sequence: TGCAGCGTTGAACTCTCTTCTACCCAGTACTTC.

The chain has TRBV19 and TRBJ2-1, with TRBD2 matching 11 bases. V shed 6 bases and J 2 bases; nucleotides not matched to a gene: 9. This CDR3 region has 17 residues. Germline V gene lookup returns CDR1 LNHDA and CDR2 SQIVND (reference sequence). CDR3 sequence reads: CASRRLAGGNTYNEQFF. The CDR3 nucleotides read TGTGCCAGTAGGCGGCTAGCGGGAGGCAATACCTACAATGAGCAGTTCTTC.

The chain is built from TRBV5-5 and TRBJ2-5; a weak D match, TRBD1 (5 bases). CDR1 SGHKS and CDR2 YYEKEE come from the germline V gene (reference sequence). V lost 2 bases and J 2 bases, leaving 10 bases between the germline ends. The CDR3 length is 14 residues. The CDR3 loop is CASSFLGAQETQYF. The CDR3 nucleotides are TGTGCCAGCAGCTTCCTAGGGGCTCAAGAGACCCAGTACTTC. The variable domain in full, with the rest retrieved from reference TRBV5-5 and TRBJ2-5, is DAGVTQSPTHLIKTRGQQVTLRCSPISGHKSVSWYQQVLGQGPQFIFQYYEKEERGRGNFPDRFSARQFPNYSSELNVNALLLGDSALYLCASSFLGAQETQYFGPGTRLLVL.

This clone was counted only a few times. The V gene is TRBV6-6, the J gene TRBJ1-1; perhaps TRBD1 as D (5 bases). Looked up from germline, CDR1 is MNHNY and CDR2 is SVGAGI (reference sequence). V lost 2 bases and J 1 base, leaving 8 bases between the germline ends. The CDR3 runs 14 residues. CDR3 loop: CASSYRQGNTEAFF. CDR3 DNA sequence: TGTGCCAGCAGTTACAGGCAGGGGAACACTGAAGCTTTCTTT.

The genes are TRBV18 and TRBJ1-4; 8 positions agree with TRBD1. The CDR3 loop spans 15 amino acids. CDR1 is KGHSH, CDR2 LQKENI, per germline. J gave up 3 bases and V 3 bases, and 3 bases lay outside the gene matches. The CDR3 protein is CASSPRTGSNEKLFF. The CDR3 DNA sequence: TGTGCCAGCTCACCGCGGACAGGGTCTAATGAAAAACTGTTTTTT.

The chain uses TRBV24-1 and TRBJ2-5; possible D gene TRBD1, 6 bases. Germline V gene data show CDR1 as KGHDR and CDR2 as SFDVKD. CDR3 length equals 15 residues. V lost 3 bases, J lost 1 base, and 11 bases lay in between. CDR3 protein: CATSDIGQSQETQYF. CDR3 bases: TGTGCCACCAGTGATATCGGACAGAGCCAAGAGACCCAGTACTTC.

The genes are TRBV5-1 and TRBJ1-3; perhaps TRBD1 as D (5 bases). V was pared by 0 bases and J by 0 bases, with 13 bases between. Germline V CDR1 and CDR2: SGHRS, YFSETQ. The CDR3 runs to 17 residues. CDR3 sequence: CASSLDPGHFSGNTIYF. CDR3 DNA sequence: TGCGCCAGCAGCTTGGATCCAGGACACTTCTCTGGAAACACCATATATTTT.

The chain uses TRBV29-1 and TRBJ2-1; D gene ambiguous. The CDR3 runs to 10 residues. CDR1 SQVTM and CDR2 ANQGSEA come from the germline V gene. The germline V and J ends were trimmed by 5 bases and 6 bases, with 5 bases remaining between them. The CDR3 nucleotides read TGCAGCGTTTGGCCCAATGAGCAGTTCTTC. This encodes CSVWPNEQFF.

This clone was observed a handful of times. V gene TRBV27 combines with J gene TRBJ2-3; D is undetermined. Germline V gene sequence: CDR1 MNHEY, CDR2 SMNVEV (reference sequence). The V and J ends lost 3 bases and 0 bases respectively, with 7 bases between them. CDR3 length equals 14 residues. The CDR3 nucleotides are TGTGCCAGCAGTTTCGTCTCTAGCACAGATACGCAGTATTTT. Translated, it gives CASSFVSSTDTQYF.

The chain has TRBV12-5 and TRBJ2-1; weak D call: TRBD2 (6 bases). V gave up 1 base and J gave up 0 bases, with 7 bases separating them. The germline V gene has CDR1 LGHNT and CDR2 FRNRAP. CDR3 length equals 15 residues. CDR3 coding DNA: TGTGCTAGTGGTTTGGGTAGCGGCTCCTACAATGAGCAGTTCTTC. Translating it yields CASGLGSGSYNEQFF.

The rearrangement uses TRBV28 and TRBJ2-3; tentative D call: TRBD1 (5 bases). The length of the CDR3 is 14 residues. In germline, CDR1 is MDHEN, CDR2 SYDVKM. Trimming removed 6 bases at V and 4 bases at J, with 14 bases between. CDR3 region: CASRPGLIADTQYF. In DNA, the CDR3 is TGTGCCAGCAGACCAGGGTTGATTGCAGATACGCAGTATTTT.

The sample holds one count of this clone. The gene calls are TRBV7-2 and TRBJ2-7, with TRBD1 identical over 7 bases. Germline V gene sequence: CDR1 SGHTA, CDR2 FQGNSA. V gave up 4 bases and J gave up 1 base; unmatched junction bases: 7. This CDR3 contains 15 residues. The CDR3 here is CASSYRGRQSYEQYF. CDR3 nucleotide sequence: TGTGCCAGCAGCTATAGGGGGCGCCAATCCTACGAGCAGTACTTC.

The chain uses TRBV27 and TRBJ2-2; 7 bases map to TRBD1. Trimming removed 3 bases from V and 7 bases from J; junction bases left unmatched: 5. The CDR3 is made up of 14 amino acids. Germline CDR1 and CDR2: MNHEY and SMNVEV (reference sequence). CDR3: CASSFYRGGGELFF. CDR3 sequence (DNA): TGTGCCAGCAGTTTCTACAGGGGCGGCGGGGAGCTGTTTTTT.

The V gene is TRBV6-6, the J gene TRBJ2-3, with 10 bases aligning to TRBD2. V trimming: 5 bases; J trimming: 5 bases; junction bases outside the gene matches: 4. Per germline, CDR1 MNHNY and CDR2 SVGAGI (reference sequence). The CDR3 runs to 14 residues. In nucleotides, the CDR3 is TGTGCCAGCAGTCCGCGACTAGCGGGAGATACGCAGTATTTT. Amino acid sequence: CASSPRLAGDTQYF.

The rearrangement uses TRBV6-5 and TRBJ2-1; D unclear. This CDR3 has 10 residues. From germline, CDR1 is MNHEY and CDR2 SVGAGI. Deletions cut 8 bases from V and 7 bases from J, with 6 bases between. CDR3 amino acids: CASRRNEQFF. In DNA form, the CDR3 reads TGTGCCAGCCGTCGGAATGAGCAGTTCTTC.

This chain links TRBV28 with TRBJ1-5, with D possibly TRBD1 on 5 matching bases. The CDR3 extends over 15 amino acids. Trimming pared 0 bases from V and 0 bases from J, leaving 6 bases between. Germline V gene sequence: CDR1 MDHEN, CDR2 SYDVKM. The CDR3 DNA follows: TGTGCCAGCAGTTTATGGACAGCTAGCAATCAGCCCCAGCATTTT. Amino acid sequence: CASSLWTASNQPQHF.